A selection of T cell receptor beta chains follows, all from one sample in a study of CD8+ T cells in alopecia areata. Using immunoSEQ multiplex PCR, the repertoire was profiled, and TCRdb retains in-frame clones only, with some absent. The table lists some 95,000 clones, about 40% of them singletons, with around 20% in the top ten. The sequencing here drew on CD8+ T cells sorted from blood, taken at week 24, from a patient treated with tofacitinib. The origin of the receptors is a human donor with alopecia areata. CDR3s include the opening cysteine and the closing phenylalanine or tryptophan. A D gene is named only where the DNA matches it firmly. The listing skips clone size in some rows; elsewhere it reads once, few, many or a size class.

-,TRBJ1-1,-,TRBV6-6,CASSYWNTEAFF,TGTGCCAGCAGTTACTGGAACACTGAAGCTTTCTTT
-,TRBJ2-4,-,TRBV5-1,CASSLVGSGDIQYF,TGCGCCAGCAGCTTGGTCGGCTCAGGGGACATTCAGTACTTC
-,TRBJ2-7,-,TRBV11-2,CASSLPESSYEQYF,TGTGCCAGCAGCTTACCGGAGAGCTCCTACGAGCAGTACTTC
TRBD2,TRBJ2-1,-,TRBV14,CASSQEGLAGVSYNEQFF,TGTGCCAGCAGCCAAGAAGGGCTAGCGGGAGTCTCCTACAATGAGCAGTTCTTC
-,TRBJ2-1,-,TRBV29-1,CSVDGLALGYEQFF,TGCAGCGTTGACGGGCTAGCTCTTGGCTATGAGCAGTTCTTC
-,TRBJ2-7,-,TRBV13,CASSQGQPGYEQYF,TGTGCCAGCAGCCAAGGACAGCCCGGCTACGAGCAGTACTTC
-,TRBJ1-1,-,TRBV5-6,CASSPRGNTEAFF,TGTGCCAGCAGCCCGCGGGGGAACACTGAAGCTTTCTTT
-,TRBJ2-5,-,TRBV7-9,CASTGVGLQETQYF,TGTGCCAGCACCGGAGTGGGGCTCCAAGAGACCCAGTACTTC
TRBD1,TRBJ2-2,once,TRBV7-9,CASSLGQPNTGELFF,TGTGCCAGCAGCTTGGGACAGCCGAACACCGGGGAGCTGTTTTTT
-,TRBJ2-1,-,TRBV5-6,CASSSNNEQFF,TGTGCCAGCAGCTCCAACAATGAGCAGTTCTTC
TRBD1,TRBJ2-1,-,TRBV30,CAWSVPPRQGNYNEQFF,TGTGCCTGGAGTGTCCCACCGCGACAGGGCAACTACAATGAGCAGTTCTTC
TRBD2,TRBJ2-7,-,TRBV4-1,CASSVRLADSYEQYF,TGCGCCAGCAGCGTACGACTAGCGGATAGCTACGAGCAGTACTTC
TRBD1,TRBJ1-2,-,TRBV13,CASSLDRDYGYTF,TGTGCCAGCAGCCTCGACAGGGACTATGGCTACACCTTC
-,TRBJ1-5,few,TRBV23-1,CASSRCRGRNQPQHF,TGCGCCAGCAGCCGATGCAGAGGGAGAAACCAGCCCCAGCATTTT
TRBD1,TRBJ2-5,-,TRBV28,CASSLEDRGETQYF,TGTGCCAGCAGTCTGGAGGACAGGGGGGAGACCCAGTACTTC
-,TRBJ2-1,-,TRBV25-1,CASSESHRGMGYEQFF,TGTGCCAGCAGTGAATCCCATCGGGGGATGGGGTATGAGCAGTTCTTC
-,TRBJ2-2,-,TRBV18,CASSPPERPNTGELFF,TGTGCCAGCTCACCGCCGGAACGACCGAACACCGGGGAGCTGTTTTTT
-,TRBJ1-1,-,TRBV29-1,CSVPYGGEAFF,TGCAGCGTTCCCTATGGGGGTGAAGCTTTCTTT
TRBD2,TRBJ2-7,few,TRBV4-1,CASSQVGGLGSYYEQYF,TGCGCCAGCAGCCAAGTCGGGGGGTTAGGGTCCTACTACGAGCAGTACTTC
-,TRBJ2-5,few,TRBV6-6,CATQRGETQYF,TGTGCCACCCAACGGGGGGAGACCCAGTACTTC
TRBD1,TRBJ2-7,-,TRBV28,CASSLSNRGEQYF,TGTGCCAGCAGTTTATCGAACAGGGGAGAGCAGTACTTC
TRBD2,TRBJ2-5,-,TRBV5-1,CASAGSSGSQETQYF,TGCGCCAGCGCTGGGTCAAGCGGGAGCCAAGAGACCCAGTACTTC
-,TRBJ2-1,-,TRBV5-1,CASTWTDDNEQFF,TGCGCCAGCACCTGGACGGACGACAATGAGCAGTTCTTC
-,TRBJ1-2,-,TRBV28,CASGAGAYGYTF,TGTGCCAGCGGGGCAGGGGCCTATGGCTACACCTTC
TRBD1,TRBJ2-7,-,TRBV7-8,CASSRPGTGVSSYEQYF,TGTGCCAGCAGCCGTCCCGGGACAGGGGTAAGCTCCTACGAGCAGTACTTC
-,TRBJ1-5,-,TRBV7-3,CASSSYDRPQHF,TGTGCCAGCAGCTCCTACGATCGGCCCCAGCATTTT
-,TRBJ1-2,-,TRBV7-9,CASSLLAGEANYGYTF,TGTGCCAGCAGCTTATTGGCTGGGGAGGCTAACTATGGCTACACCTTC
-,TRBJ2-3,-,TRBV7-8,CASSSYPAPDTQYF,TGTGCCAGCAGCTCCTATCCTGCGCCCGATACGCAGTATTTT
TRBD1,TRBJ2-7,few,TRBV4-1,CASSQEGTGAWEQYF,TGCGCCAGCAGCCAAGAGGGGACAGGAGCGTGGGAGCAGTACTTC
TRBD2,TRBJ2-7,few,TRBV5-1,CASSPGTSGIYEQYF,TGCGCCAGCAGCCCAGGGACTAGCGGGATCTACGAGCAGTACTTC
-,TRBJ2-2,-,TRBV9,CASSVETVESLNTGELFF,TGTGCCAGCAGCGTAGAAACCGTGGAAAGTTTGAACACCGGGGAGCTGTTTTTT
TRBD2,TRBJ2-5,-,TRBV7-6,CASSGTSGQETQYF,TGTGCCAGCAGCGGAACTAGCGGCCAAGAGACCCAGTACTTC
-,TRBJ2-1,few,TRBV4-3,CASSQDRASSYNEQFF,TGCGCCAGCAGCCAAGATAGGGCAAGCTCCTACAATGAGCAGTTCTTC
-,TRBJ2-1,-,TRBV9,CASSGTNNEQFF,TGTGCCAGCAGCGGGACTAATAATGAGCAGTTCTTC
TRBD1,TRBJ2-7,-,TRBV30,CAWGDRGHYEQYF,TGTGCCTGGGGCGACAGGGGGCATTACGAGCAGTACTTC
-,TRBJ2-1,-,TRBV12-5,CASGLTTLQKLPYNEQFF,TGTGCTAGTGGTCTAACGACCCTTCAGAAATTACCCTACAATGAGCAGTTCTTC
-,TRBJ2-5,-,TRBV10-3,CAISEKTGLGQETQYF,TGTGCCATCAGTGAGAAAACGGGTTTGGGCCAAGAGACCCAGTACTTC
TRBD2,TRBJ2-7,-,TRBV18,CASSPLGGSKPIRSYEQYF,TGTGCCAGCTCACCACTTGGCGGGAGCAAACCCATAAGATCCTACGAGCAGTACTTC
-,TRBJ2-1,few,TRBV30,CAWSVLGNEQFF,TGTGCCTGGAGTGTACTAGGGAATGAGCAGTTCTTC
TRBD2,TRBJ2-7,-,TRBV23-1,CASSSGGSYEQYF,TGCGCCAGCAGTTCCGGGGGGTCCTACGAGCAGTACTTC